The 18 T cell receptor beta chains below come from one sample, sequenced in a study of blood T cells in healthy people across ages. Sample-barcoded 5' priming and a J-beta primer mix drove a second PCR of roughly 7 to 11 cycles. TCRdb itself ran the 5' RACE reads through MiXCR, one entry per CDR3 protein. The sample shows 750,000 to 950,000 distinct CDR3 sequences, under 30% of them seen only once. In addition, the sample was reused for a study of T cells of mothers and their children.

The specimen was blood. The receptor source for this set is a boy younger than 18 in good health.

This clonotype came up a few times. One end of the junction varies from germline; a read error may be responsible. The chain is built from TRBV5-5 and TRBJ2-5; D is ambiguous. The tail of the sequence fits TRBJ2-7 better, so the J call may be wrong. There are 12 residues in the CDR3. The germline gives CDR1 SGHKS, CDR2 YYEKEE (reference sequence). The CDR3 is CPPSRVGHEQYF. DNA of the CDR3: TGCCCTCCCAGCAGAGTAGGCCACGAGCAGTACTTC.

V and J are TRBV6-2 or TRBV6-3 and TRBJ1-1; 10 bases are a match to TRBD1. V lost 4 bases to trimming and J lost 4 bases; unmatched junction nucleotides: 9. CDR3 size: 16 residues. The germline CDR1 and CDR2 sequences are MNHEY and SVGEGT. The DNA for the CDR3 is TGTGCCAGCAGTTTAGAGCAGACAGGGGGCATCACTGAAGCTTTCTTT. Encoded protein: CASSLEQTGGITEAFF.

This clonotype was seen a few times. The J gene is TRBJ2-5, the V gene TRBV15; no definite D call. With 11 bases removed from V and 1 base from J, the gap between germline ends came to 17 bases. This CDR3 is 14 amino acids long. Germline V gene sequence: CDR1 LNHNV, CDR2 YYDKDF (reference sequence). The CDR3: CARPGTSFQETQYF. DNA for the CDR3: TGTGCCCGCCCCGGAACCTCTTTCCAAGAGACCCAGTACTTC. The complete variable domain, with remaining parts taken from reference TRBV15 and TRBJ2-5, reads DAMVIQNPRYQVTQFGKPVTLSCSQTLNHNVMYWYQQKSSQAPKLLFHYYDKDFNNEADTPDNFQSRRPNTSFCFLDIRSPGLGDTAMYLCARPGTSFQETQYFGPGTRLLVL.

The chain couples TRBV19 to TRBJ2-5; D perhaps matches TRBD1 (6 bases). The CDR3 covers 13 residues. Per the germline V gene, CDR1 is LNHDA and CDR2 is SQIVND (reference sequence). V lost 11 bases to trimming and J lost 5 bases, with 18 bases between them. The CDR3 DNA sequence: TGTGCCTGCCGGGACACCAATGGGGAGACCCAGTACTTC. This codes for CACRDTNGETQYF.

This clonotype was picked up a small number of times. CDR3 coding DNA: TGTGCCAGCAGCTTAACGTTGGGGGAGACCCAGTACTTC. Protein sequence: CASSLTLGETQYF. The chain links TRBV7-3 to TRBJ2-5; D not resolved. The CDR3 sequence is 13 residues long. CDR1 is SGHTA and CDR2 is FQGTGA in the germline V gene. The germline V and J ends were trimmed by 0 bases and 5 bases, with 7 bases remaining between them.

Only a few counts were recorded for this clonotype. The chain combines TRBV30 with TRBJ2-6; 10 bases line up with TRBD2. In germline, CDR1 is GTSNPN, CDR2 SVGIG (reference sequence). The length of the CDR3 is 17 residues. V shed 0 bases, J shed 0 bases, and the junction held 2 bases outside the gene matches. The CDR3 nucleotides are TGTGCCTGGAGTGTTCAGCGGGGGGGCTCTGGGGCCAACGTCCTGACTTTC. Translating it yields CAWSVQRGGSGANVLTF.

Only a few counts were recorded for this clonotype. At one end, the junction sequence differs from germline, possibly due to a read error. V usage is TRBV4-1 and J usage is TRBJ2-2; 9 bases are shared with TRBD1. This CDR3 is built from 16 residues. The germline V gene has CDR1 MGHRA and CDR2 YSYEKL. CDR3: CASSQILQGADGELFF. The CDR3 nucleotides are TGCGCCAGCAGCCAGATCTTACAGGGGGCGGACGGGGAGCTGTTCTTT.

This clonotype was picked up a small number of times. The chain recombines TRBV7-9 with TRBJ1-1, with D possibly TRBD1 on 5 matching bases. The germline gives CDR1 SEHNR, CDR2 FQNEAQ (reference sequence). V lost 3 bases, J lost 3 bases, and 14 bases lay in between. CDR3 size: 15 residues. The CDR3 DNA sequence: TGTGCCAGCAGCTTCCCAAGACAGAGTTACACTGAAGCTTTCTTT. This translates into CASSFPRQSYTEAFF.

This sequence joins TRBV29-1 and TRBJ1-2; D is possibly TRBD1 (5 bases). V was clipped by 7 bases and J by 6 bases, with 12 bases between them. The CDR3 totals 11 residues. CDR1 is SQVTM, CDR2 ANQGSEA, per germline. CDR3 DNA: TGCAGCGAGGGACTCGGGGATGGCTACACCTTC. Translated: CSEGLGDGYTF. The variable domain in full, with the rest retrieved from reference TRBV29-1 and TRBJ1-2, is SAVISQKPSRDICQRGTSLTIQCQVDSQVTMMFWYRQQPGQSLTLIATANQGSEATYESGFVIDKFPISRPNLTFSTLTVSNMSPEDSSIYLCSEGLGDGYTFGSGTRLTVV.

The chain couples TRBV12-3 or TRBV12-4 to TRBJ1-2; D is unresolved. The V end lost 6 bases, the J end lost 2 bases, and 10 bases lay between the germline ends. The length of the CDR3 is 13 residues. CDR3 residues: CASRLTPNYGYTF. CDR3 coding DNA: TGTGCCAGCAGGTTGACACCCAACTATGGCTACACCTTC.

The chain links TRBV5-1 to TRBJ2-1, with 15 bases matching TRBD2. Germline CDR1 and CDR2: SGHRS and YFSETQ. The CDR3 has 19 residues. Trimming took 4 bases from V and 3 from J; bases not matched to a gene: 11. DNA of the CDR3: TGCGCCAGCAGCCCAGGGACTAGCGGGGGGCCTACCTACTACAATGAGCAGTTCTTC. Its protein product is CASSPGTSGGPTYYNEQFF. Complete variable domain (other parts from reference TRBV5-1 and TRBJ2-1): KAGVTQTPRYLIKTRGQQVTLSCSPISGHRSVSWYQQTPGQGLQFLFEYFSETQRNKGNFPGRFSGRQFSNSRSEMNVSTLELGDSALYLCASSPGTSGGPTYYNEQFFGPGTRLTVL.

The rearrangement links TRBV28 to TRBJ2-1; 10 nucleotides match TRBD1. This CDR3 has 13 amino acids. Germline values: CDR1 MDHEN, CDR2 SYDVKM. Trimming cost V 6 bases and J 6 bases; bases outside gene matches: 2. The CDR3 DNA sequence: TGTGCCAGCAGAAGACAGGGGGCCAATGAGCAGTTCTTC. It specifies CASRRQGANEQFF. The full variable domain, with the rest looked up from reference TRBV28 and TRBJ2-1, is DVKVTQSSRYLVKRTGEKVFLECVQDMDHENMFWYRQDPGLGLRLIYFSYDVKMKEKGDIPEGYSVSREKKERFSLILESASTNQTSMYLCASRRQGANEQFFGPGTRLTVL.

This rearrangement joins TRBV7-2 to TRBJ1-2; D is possibly TRBD1 (6 bases). V lost 1 base, J lost 1 base, and 10 bases lay in between. The CDR3 is made up of 15 amino acids. In germline, CDR1 is SGHTA, CDR2 FQGNSA. CDR3 DNA: TGTGCCAGCAGCTTAGGCAGGGGCCTTAACTATGGCTACACCTTC. Translation: CASSLGRGLNYGYTF.

A few counts support this clonotype. In DNA form, the CDR3 reads TGCGCCAGCAGCCCTGGCGGGACAGAAAGGTACGAGCAGTACTTC. Residues: CASSPGGTERYEQYF. The chain joins TRBV5-1 to TRBJ2-7, with a possible D match to TRBD1 (7 bases). V lost 4 bases and J 4 bases, leaving 18 bases between the germline ends. The germline CDR1 and CDR2 sequences are SGHRS and YFSETQ. CDR3 length: 15 residues.

This chain connects TRBV28 to TRBJ2-5; 11 nucleotides align to TRBD1. CDR1 MDHEN and CDR2 SYDVKM come from the germline V gene. Trimming cost V 4 bases and J 3 bases; bases outside gene matches: 4. This CDR3 has 15 amino acids. The CDR3 DNA reads TGTGCCAGCAGTTCCCGGGACAGGGGGAAAGAGACCCAGTACTTC. This codes for CASSSRDRGKETQYF.

The V call is TRBV10-3, the J call TRBJ1-4; D possibly corresponds to TRBD1 (5 bases). This CDR3 is built from 14 residues. The V end was cut by 6 bases, the J end by 7 bases, with 15 bases between. CDR1 is ENHRY, CDR2 SYGVKD, per germline. CDR3 coding DNA: TGTGCCATCAGGGAGGGGCTCGAAATTGAAAAACTGTTTTTT. Translated, it gives CAIREGLEIEKLFF.

V gene TRBV15 combines with J gene TRBJ2-2; TRBD2 aligns across 8 bases. The germline CDR1 and CDR2 sequences are LNHNV and YYDKDF (reference sequence). V shed 2 bases, J shed 5 bases, and the junction held 7 bases outside the gene matches. The CDR3 sequence is 16 residues long. CDR3 region: CATSRSGGVRTGELFF. The CDR3 bases are TGTGCCACCAGCAGATCCGGGGGGGTGAGGACCGGGGAGCTGTTTTTT. The full variable domain, its missing parts supplied by reference TRBV15 and TRBJ2-2, is DAMVIQNPRYQVTQFGKPVTLSCSQTLNHNVMYWYQQKSSQAPKLLFHYYDKDFNNEADTPDNFQSRRPNTSFCFLDIRSPGLGDTAMYLCATSRSGGVRTGELFFGEGSRLTVL.

This clonotype came up many times. V usage is TRBV12-3 or TRBV12-4 and J usage is TRBJ2-3; D is uncertain. The CDR3 has 14 amino acids. V dropped 4 bases and J dropped 6 bases, with 14 bases sitting between them. CDR3 bases: TGTGCCAGCAGTTCGACGGGTTTAAGGGATACGCAGTATTTT. This gives the protein CASSSTGLRDTQYF.